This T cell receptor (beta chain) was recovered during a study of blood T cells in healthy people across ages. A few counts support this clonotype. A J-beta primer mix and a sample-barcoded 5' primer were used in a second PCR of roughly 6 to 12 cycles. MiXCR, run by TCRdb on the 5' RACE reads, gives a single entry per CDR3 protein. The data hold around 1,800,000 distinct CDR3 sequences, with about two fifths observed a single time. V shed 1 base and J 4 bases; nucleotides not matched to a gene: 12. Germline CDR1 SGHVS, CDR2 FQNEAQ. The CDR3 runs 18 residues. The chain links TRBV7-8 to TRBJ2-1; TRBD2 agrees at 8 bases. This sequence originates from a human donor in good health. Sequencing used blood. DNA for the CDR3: TGTGCCAGCAGCTTAGTTGGAGGAGGTAGCGGGGAGTACAATGAGCAGTTCTTC. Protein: CASSLVGGGSGEYNEQFF.